These 15 T cell receptor beta chains originate from one sample sequenced in a study of Graves' ophthalmopathy and Graves' hyperthyroidism. RNA transcripts provided the template for amplifying TCR beta CDR3 regions. The library came from an HTBI-primed first-round RT-PCR and a second-round multiplex PCR. A single record per CDR3 protein comes from TCRdb applying MiXCR to the multiplex PCR reads. Of 350,000 to 450,000 distinct CDR3 sequences listed, around 20% are singletons. The sample comprised peripheral blood. These receptors came from a woman younger than 30 with stable Graves' hyperthyroidism.

The chain combines TRBV12-3 or TRBV12-4 with TRBJ1-1; possibly TRBD1 for D (5 bases). The CDR3 sequence is 13 residues long. V lost 6 bases and J 1 base, leaving 9 bases between the germline ends. The CDR3 DNA follows: TGTGCCAGCAGAGACGGGACGAACACTGAAGCTTTCTTT. Its protein is CASRDGTNTEAFF.

This clonotype was counted at least ten times. V gene TRBV20-1 combines with J gene TRBJ2-7; tentatively, D is TRBD1 (5 bases). Germline assignment: CDR1 DFQATT and CDR2 SNEGSKA (reference sequence). The CDR3 runs 13 residues. The ends were cut back, 2 bases at V and 3 bases at J, with 11 bases in the middle. CDR3 amino acids: CSARSAGYYEQYF. CDR3 nucleotides: TGCAGTGCTAGATCCGCAGGGTACTACGAGCAGTACTTC.

This clonotype was found a few times. The chain is built from TRBV18 and TRBJ1-2; D unresolved. The CDR3 is 14 residues long. V lost 2 bases and J 4 bases, leaving 11 bases between the germline ends. From germline, CDR1 is KGHSH and CDR2 LQKENI. The CDR3 protein is CASSPTGQFYGYTF. CDR3 nucleotide sequence: TGTGCCAGCTCACCAACTGGCCAGTTCTATGGCTACACCTTC. The full variable domain, rest sourced from reference TRBV18 and TRBJ1-2, is NAGVMQNPRHLVRRRGQEARLRCSPMKGHSHVYWYRQLPEEGLKFMVYLQKENIIDESGMPKERFSAEFPKEGPSILRIQQVVRGDSAAYFCASSPTGQFYGYTFGSGTRLTVV.

This clonotype was counted only a few times. The J gene is TRBJ1-2, the V gene TRBV6-5; D perhaps matches TRBD1 (5 bases). V gave up 5 bases and J gave up 0 bases, with 13 bases separating them. This CDR3 has 15 amino acids. The germline V gene has CDR1 MNHEY and CDR2 SVGAGI. The CDR3 sequence: CASSTSRDSNYGYTF. The CDR3 bases are TGTGCCAGCAGTACTTCCAGGGATTCTAACTATGGCTACACCTTC.

This clonotype was found many times. The V call is TRBV11-2, the J call TRBJ2-7, with TRBD2 as a possible D gene (6 bases). The CDR3 length is 17 residues. Trimming took 5 bases from V and 4 from J, leaving 24 bases between them. Germline-derived CDR1 and CDR2 are SGHAT and FQNNGV. This chain's CDR3 is CASSAIRRTRGVYEQYF. CDR3 bases: TGTGCCAGCAGCGCGATCAGGCGGACCCGCGGGGTTTACGAGCAGTACTTC.

There are many counts of this clonotype. The rearrangement links TRBV6-5 to TRBJ2-7; possible D gene TRBD1, 5 bases. This CDR3 contains 13 residues. The ends were cut back, 6 bases at V and 4 bases at J, with 13 bases in the middle. Germline V gene sequence: CDR1 MNHEY, CDR2 SVGAGI. The CDR3 loop is CASSQRDRYEQYF. CDR3 DNA: TGTGCCAGCAGCCAAAGAGACAGATACGAGCAGTACTTC.

A remark on this clonotype: Given a much more abundant clone one base away, this may be a read error. This chain joins TRBV6-1 and TRBJ1-2; TRBD1 matches at 7 bases. This CDR3 region has 15 residues. Germline V gives CDR1 MNHNS, CDR2 SASEGT. The J segment lost 7 bases and the V segment lost 5 bases, leaving 13 bases of the junction unmatched. The CDR3 here is CASSKGQSFGCGYTF. The CDR3 DNA follows: TGTGCCAGCAGTAAGGGACAGAGCTTCGGCTGTGGCTACACCTTC.

This clonotype was counted at least ten times. This chain links TRBV20-1 with TRBJ2-5; maybe TRBD2 (6 bases). CDR3 size: 14 residues. The V gene's germline CDR1 is DFQATT and CDR2 SNEGSKA (reference sequence). V was pared by 2 bases and J by 4 bases, with 14 bases between. CDR3 coding DNA: TGCAGTGCTAGACCCGGGAGTGTTGGAGAGACCCAGTACTTC. Protein: CSARPGSVGETQYF.

This clonotype was counted ten times or more. V is TRBV6-5 and J is TRBJ2-5; D tentatively fits TRBD1 or TRBD2 (6 bases each). CDR1 is MNHEY, CDR2 SVGAGI, per germline. The CDR3 runs to 14 residues. Deletions cut 5 bases from V and 7 bases from J, with 17 bases between. The CDR3 bases are TGTGCCAGCAGTCGCGGGACACCTGAAGGGACCCAGTACTTC. It yields the protein CASSRGTPEGTQYF.

This clonotype has just a few counts. The V gene is TRBV4-1, the J gene TRBJ2-7; D remains unclear. Trimming took off 3 bases at V and 3 bases at J, with 12 bases between the two ends. The CDR3 runs to 14 residues. Germline V gives CDR1 MGHRA, CDR2 YSYEKL. The CDR3 coding sequence is TGCGCCAGCAGCCAGAAGGACGGATTCTACGAGCAGTACTTC. Its translation: CASSQKDGFYEQYF.

The chain carries TRBV11-1 and TRBJ2-3, with 8 nucleotides matching TRBD2. Germline V gene data show CDR1 as SGHAT and CDR2 as FQDESV (reference sequence). J lost 0 bases, V lost 2 bases, and 7 bases had no gene match. The CDR3 totals 17 residues. CDR3 DNA: TGTGCCAGCAGCTTAAGTACACTAGCGGCTAGCACAGATACGCAGTATTTT. This sequence encodes CASSLSTLAASTDTQYF. The full variable domain, in which reference TRBV11-1 and TRBJ2-3 provide the parts outside the CDR3, is EAEVAQSPRYKITEKSQAVAFWCDPISGHATLYWYRQILGQGPELLVQFQDESVVDDSQLPKDRFSAERLKGVDSTLKIQPAELGDSAMYLCASSLSTLAASTDTQYFGPGTRLTVL.

The V call is TRBV7-8, the J call TRBJ1-1; D unresolved. Trimming shortened V by 6 bases and J by 8 bases, and 16 bases separated the two germline ends. The CDR3 has 13 residues. The germline CDR1 and CDR2 sequences are SGHVS and FQNEAQ. For the CDR3, the DNA is TGTGCCAGCAGTGCTTTCGGGAAATTCGAAGCTTTCTTT. It is translated as CASSAFGKFEAFF. Full variable domain (missing parts from reference TRBV7-8 and TRBJ1-1): GAGVSQSPRYKVAKRGQDVALRCDPISGHVSLFWYQQALGQGPEFLTYFQNEAQLDKSGLPSDRFFAERPEGSVSTLKIQRTQQEDSAVYLCASSAFGKFEAFFGQGTRLTVV.

For this clonotype: A single base separates this from a much larger clone, so it may be a read error. The V gene is TRBV9, the J gene TRBJ1-2; D call uncertain. This CDR3 region has 12 residues. CDR1 and CDR2 (germline): SGDLS, YYNGEE. V shed 7 bases and J shed 1 base, with 8 bases lying between them. CDR3 loop: CASQRSNYGYTF. CDR3 bases: TGTGCCAGCCAACGGAGTAACTATGGCTACACCTTC.

This clonotype has more than one count but fewer than ten. CDR3 sequence (DNA): TGTGCCAGCACTCCGGACAGGGACTACAATGAGCAGTTCTTC. It encodes CASTPDRDYNEQFF. The V gene is TRBV6-1, the J gene TRBJ2-1, with TRBD1 matching over 8 bases. Germline CDR1 and CDR2: MNHNS and SASEGT. J was trimmed by 3 bases and V by 7 bases; bases with no gene match: 5. This CDR3 comprises 14 residues.

The table lists this clonotype with a few counts. The chain uses TRBV10-3 and TRBJ1-2; no clear D gene. V lost 8 bases and J lost 2, with 6 bases in between. The germline V gene encodes CDR1 ENHRY and CDR2 SYGVKD. The CDR3 extends over 11 amino acids. CDR3 nucleotide sequence: TGTGCCATCGGGCAGAACTATGGCTACACCTTC. Amino acids: CAIGQNYGYTF.